This is a list of T cell receptor beta chains from one sample in a study of control samples from healthy donors and cancer patients. Profiled with immunoSEQ multiplex PCR; TCRdb holds only in-frame clones, not every one. The sample has tens of thousands of clones; approximately 94% are singletons. The sample consisted of blood. The receptors come from a woman aged 25 to 45 in good health. The CDR3 runs from the conserved cysteine through the conserved F or W. The order of the fields is CDR3 DNA, CDR3 protein, clone size, V gene, J gene, D gene. The D gene is left open where the match is weak. Expanded clones get a size class; other rows say once, few or many, or leave the size out.

TGTGCTAGTGGTTCCCCTCGCGGGGCCGGGAATGGCTACACCTTC	CASGSPRGAGNGYTF	once	TRBV12-5	TRBJ1-2	-
TGTGCCAGCAGTCCAGTAGTTGGCAGTCAAGAGACCCAGTACTTC	CASSPVVGSQETQYF	-	TRBV7-9	TRBJ2-5	-
TGTGCCAGCAGCCAAGTCGGACAGGATTCACCCCTCCACTTT	CASSQVGQDSPLHF	-	TRBV3-1/TRBV3-2	TRBJ1-6	TRBD1
TGTGCCAGCAGCTTAGAGAGACCCAGAGCCATGAACACTGAAGCTTTCTTT	CASSLERPRAMNTEAFF	-	TRBV11-2	TRBJ1-1	-
TGTGCCAGCAGCGTAGAAGGGAACTCTGGAAACACCATATATTTT	CASSVEGNSGNTIYF	few	TRBV9	TRBJ1-3	-
TGTGCCAGCAGCCCACAGGGGGCGTCCAACACCGGGGAGCTGTTTTTT	CASSPQGASNTGELFF	-	TRBV5-6	TRBJ2-2	TRBD1
TGTGCCAGCAGTGAAGTGGGGGCTGCTGAAAAACTGTTTTTT	CASSEVGAAEKLFF	-	TRBV6-1	TRBJ1-4	-
TGTGCCAGCAGTGAATTAGCTGGAGACCAGCCCCAGCATTTT	CASSELAGDQPQHF	-	TRBV6-1	TRBJ1-5	-
TGTGCCAGCAGTTATCAGGGAGGTGAGACCCAGTACTTC	CASSYQGGETQYF	-	TRBV12-3/TRBV12-4	TRBJ2-5	-
TGCGCCAGCAGCTTGGAGCTCGGGTGGAGCTCCTACAATGAGCAGTTCTTC	CASSLELGWSSYNEQFF	-	TRBV5-1	TRBJ2-1	-
TGTGCAAGTCGCTTGGCTCTCAGTTTCTACCGAATTTTAGATGAGCAGTTCTTC	CASRLALSFYRILDEQFF	-	TRBV12-2	TRBJ2-1	-
TGTGCCAGCAGCCAAGATCTCCCCAAGTCAGGGTCACCCCTCCACTTT	CASSQDLPKSGSPLHF	-	TRBV14	TRBJ1-6	-
TGTGCCGTCGGGACAGGGCATAATTCACCCCTCCACTTT	CAVGTGHNSPLHF	once	TRBV28	TRBJ1-6	TRBD1
TGTGCCAGCAGTGGACAGGGTTTGAACACTGAAGCTTTCTTT	CASSGQGLNTEAFF	once	TRBV2	TRBJ1-1	TRBD1
TGCGCCAGCAGCTTGGGTGAAGGGGGGTCGGTAGCGGGAAGCACAGATACGCAGTATTTT	CASSLGEGGSVAGSTDTQYF	-	TRBV5-1	TRBJ2-3	TRBD2
TGTGCCAGAAGCTCAAACAATCAGCCCCAGCATTTT	CARSSNNQPQHF	-	TRBV5-3	TRBJ1-5	-
TGTGCCAGCAGCTTGGAACAGGGGGCATACGAGACCCAGTACTTC	CASSLEQGAYETQYF	-	TRBV5-4	TRBJ2-5	TRBD1
TGTGCCAGCGGGGGAAGCGGCTCTGGGGCCAACGTCCTGACTTTC	CASGGSGSGANVLTF	-	TRBV9	TRBJ2-6	-
TGTGCCAGCAGATTCCTAACCCCGCAGGGCTCTAACTATGGCTACACCTTC	CASRFLTPQGSNYGYTF	-	TRBV28	TRBJ1-2	-
TGTGCCACAAACAGGGAGCCCAGCACAGATACGCAGTATTTT	CATNREPSTDTQYF	-	TRBV19	TRBJ2-3	-
TGTGCCAGCAGCCGTACTAGCGGGGGATTCAATGAGCAGTTCTTC	CASSRTSGGFNEQFF	-	TRBV11-3	TRBJ2-1	TRBD2
TGTGCCAGCAGCCCCGACAGGGGATATGGCTACACCTTC	CASSPDRGYGYTF	-	TRBV6-6	TRBJ1-2	TRBD1
TGTGCCAGCAGTTCCCTAGACGGTGGTTCACCCCTCCACTTT	CASSSLDGGSPLHF	once	TRBV28	TRBJ1-6	-
TGTGCCAGCAGTTTCGGTTCTAGCACAGATACGCAGTATTTT	CASSFGSSTDTQYF	-	TRBV27	TRBJ2-3	-